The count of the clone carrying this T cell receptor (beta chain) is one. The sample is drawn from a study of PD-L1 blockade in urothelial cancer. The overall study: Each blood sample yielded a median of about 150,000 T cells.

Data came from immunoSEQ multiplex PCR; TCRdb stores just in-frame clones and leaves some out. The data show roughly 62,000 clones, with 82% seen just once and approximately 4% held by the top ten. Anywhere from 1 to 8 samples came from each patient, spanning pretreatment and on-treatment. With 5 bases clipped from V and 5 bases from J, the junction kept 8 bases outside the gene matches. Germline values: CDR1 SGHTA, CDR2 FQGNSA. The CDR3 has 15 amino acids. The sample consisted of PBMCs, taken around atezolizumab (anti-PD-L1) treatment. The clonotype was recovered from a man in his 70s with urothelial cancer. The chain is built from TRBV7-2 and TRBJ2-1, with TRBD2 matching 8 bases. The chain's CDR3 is CASSRAGAGHNEQFF. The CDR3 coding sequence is TGTGCCAGCAGCCGAGCGGGAGCGGGACACAATGAGCAGTTCTTC.